This TCR beta chain was found in a study of beta chain features in type 1 diabetes. Notes on this clone: The antigen remains unidentified.

Cells sorted by CD45RO/CCR7/CD25/CD127/CD95/CD27 comprised CD4+ naive, central memory, regulatory and stem cell-like memory cells. The CDR3 covers 16 residues. Trimming stripped 0 bases from V and 0 bases from J, with 9 bases between. The germline gives CDR1 SGDLS, CDR2 YYNGEE. Whole-study findings and limits: Fewer insertions but more deletions were seen at VDJ junctions in type 1 diabetes patients.

As every portion of the isolated RNA was reverse transcribed, the sequencing read expressed TCRB transcripts. Some clones are missing from TCRdb's copy, which holds only in-frame ones; the method was immunoSEQ multiplex PCR. Of 400,000 to 500,000 clones in the sample, roughly 13% were seen once. The sequence was collected from a man younger than 40 in good health. The sequenced material came from naive CD4+ T cells from blood. J is TRBJ2-2 and V is TRBV9; unclear D gene. In nucleotides, the CDR3 is TGTGCCAGCAGCGTAGGTATAGCCTCGAACACCGGGGAGCTGTTTTTT. Translated, it gives CASSVGIASNTGELFF.